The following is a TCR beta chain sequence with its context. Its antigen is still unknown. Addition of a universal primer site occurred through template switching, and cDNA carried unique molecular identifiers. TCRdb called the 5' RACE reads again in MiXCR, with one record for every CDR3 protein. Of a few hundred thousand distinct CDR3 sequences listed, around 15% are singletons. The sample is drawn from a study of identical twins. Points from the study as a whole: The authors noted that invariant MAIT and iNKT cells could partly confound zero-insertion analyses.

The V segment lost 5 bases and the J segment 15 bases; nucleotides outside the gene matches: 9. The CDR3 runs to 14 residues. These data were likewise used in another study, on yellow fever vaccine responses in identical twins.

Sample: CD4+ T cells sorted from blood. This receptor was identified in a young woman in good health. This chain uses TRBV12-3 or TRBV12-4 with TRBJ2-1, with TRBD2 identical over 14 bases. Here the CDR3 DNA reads TGTGCCAGCAGTCCGACGACTAGCGGGGGGGTAGCGTTCTTC. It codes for CASSPTTSGGVAFF.